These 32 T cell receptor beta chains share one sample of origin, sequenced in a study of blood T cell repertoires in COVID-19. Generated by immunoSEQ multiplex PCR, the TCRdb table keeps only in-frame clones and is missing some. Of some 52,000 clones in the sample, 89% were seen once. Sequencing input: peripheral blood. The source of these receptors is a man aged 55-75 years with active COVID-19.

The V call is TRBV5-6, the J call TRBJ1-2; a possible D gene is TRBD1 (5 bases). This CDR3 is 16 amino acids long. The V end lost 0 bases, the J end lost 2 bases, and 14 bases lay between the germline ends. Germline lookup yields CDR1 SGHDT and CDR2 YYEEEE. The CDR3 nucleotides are TGTGCCAGCAGCTTGGCCTGGACATCCCAAAACTATGGCTACACCTTC. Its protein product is CASSLAWTSQNYGYTF.

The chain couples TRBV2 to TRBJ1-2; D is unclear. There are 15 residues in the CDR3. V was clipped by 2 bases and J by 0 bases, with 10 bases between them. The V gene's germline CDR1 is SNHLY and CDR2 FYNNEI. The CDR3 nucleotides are TGTGCCAGCAGTGAATGGCGGCAGTCTAACTATGGCTACACCTTC. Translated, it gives CASSEWRQSNYGYTF.

The CDR3 region is CSAGTPEAFF. The CDR3 DNA is TGCAGCGCCGGGACACCTGAAGCTTTCTTT. This chain connects TRBV29-1 to TRBJ1-1, with a possible D match to TRBD1 (6 bases). The CDR3 runs 10 residues. Between the trimmed V and J ends, which lost 7 bases and 6 bases, there was a span of 9 bases. Germline V gene data show CDR1 as SQVTM and CDR2 as ANQGSEA.

The DNA of the CDR3 is TGTGCCAGCAGCTTTCGACTAGCGGGAAAATACAATGAGCAGTTCTTC. It is translated as CASSFRLAGKYNEQFF. The genes are TRBV11-3 and TRBJ2-1, with 11 nucleotides matching TRBD2. Germline assignment: CDR1 SGHNT and CDR2 YENEEA. V gave up 3 bases and J gave up 4 bases; unmatched junction bases: 5. The CDR3 has 16 amino acids.

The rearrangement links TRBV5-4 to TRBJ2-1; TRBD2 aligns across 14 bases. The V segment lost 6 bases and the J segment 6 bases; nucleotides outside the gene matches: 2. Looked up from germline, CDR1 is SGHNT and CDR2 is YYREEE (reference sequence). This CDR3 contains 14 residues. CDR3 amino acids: CASTGLAGGNEQFF. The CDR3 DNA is TGTGCCAGCACCGGACTAGCGGGAGGCAATGAGCAGTTCTTC.

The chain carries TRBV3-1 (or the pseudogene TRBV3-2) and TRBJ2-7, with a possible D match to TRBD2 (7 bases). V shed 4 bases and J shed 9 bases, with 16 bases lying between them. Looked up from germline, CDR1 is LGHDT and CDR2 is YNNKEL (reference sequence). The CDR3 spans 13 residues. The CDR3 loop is CASSLGGGAGQYF. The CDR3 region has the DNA TGTGCCAGCAGCCTCGGAGGGGGGGCTGGGCAGTACTTC.

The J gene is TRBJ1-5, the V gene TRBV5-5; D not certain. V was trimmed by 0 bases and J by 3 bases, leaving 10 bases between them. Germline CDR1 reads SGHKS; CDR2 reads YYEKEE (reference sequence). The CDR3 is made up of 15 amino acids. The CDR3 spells CASSLGSRLNQPQHF. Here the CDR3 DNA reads TGTGCCAGCAGCTTGGGCTCCAGGCTCAATCAGCCCCAGCATTTT.

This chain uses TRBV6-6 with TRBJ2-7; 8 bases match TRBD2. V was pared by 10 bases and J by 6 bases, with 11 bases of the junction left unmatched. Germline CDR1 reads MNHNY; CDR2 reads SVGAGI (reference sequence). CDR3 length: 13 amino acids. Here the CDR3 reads CAIKRGGVGEQYF. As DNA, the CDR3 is TGTGCCATCAAACGGGGGGGAGTCGGCGAGCAGTACTTC.

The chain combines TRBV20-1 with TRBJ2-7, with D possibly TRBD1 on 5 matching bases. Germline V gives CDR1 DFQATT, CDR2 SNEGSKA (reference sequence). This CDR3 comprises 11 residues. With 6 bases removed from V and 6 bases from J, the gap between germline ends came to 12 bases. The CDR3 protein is CSATGVPEQYF. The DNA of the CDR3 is TGCAGTGCCACAGGAGTTCCCGAGCAGTACTTC.

This chain's CDR3 is CASSLRPDRGSGETQYF. The CDR3 DNA is TGTGCCAGCAGTTTACGCCCGGACAGGGGGTCTGGCGAGACCCAGTACTTC. The chain uses TRBV27 and TRBJ2-5; 10 bases are shared with TRBD1. Unmatched junction bases numbered 11, after V lost 2 bases and J lost 5 bases. Germline V CDR1 and CDR2: MNHEY, SMNVEV (reference sequence). The CDR3 runs 17 residues.

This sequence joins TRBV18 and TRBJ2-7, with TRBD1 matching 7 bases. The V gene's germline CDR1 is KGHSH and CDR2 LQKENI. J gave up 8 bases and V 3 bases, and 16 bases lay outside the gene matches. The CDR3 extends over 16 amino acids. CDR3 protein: CASSPITGTAGPKQYF. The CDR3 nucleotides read TGTGCCAGCTCACCGATTACCGGGACAGCCGGCCCCAAGCAGTACTTC.

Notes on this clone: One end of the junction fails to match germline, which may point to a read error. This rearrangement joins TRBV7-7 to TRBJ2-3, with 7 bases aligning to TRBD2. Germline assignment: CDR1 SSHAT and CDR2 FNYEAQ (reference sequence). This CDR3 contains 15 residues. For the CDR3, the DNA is TGTGCTAGCAGCTTAGGGCTAGCGGACACAGATACGCAGTATTTT. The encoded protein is CASSLGLADTDTQYF.

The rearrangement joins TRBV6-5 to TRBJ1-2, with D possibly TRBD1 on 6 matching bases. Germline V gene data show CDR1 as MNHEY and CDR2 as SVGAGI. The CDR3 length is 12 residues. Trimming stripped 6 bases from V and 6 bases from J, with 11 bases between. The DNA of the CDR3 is TGTGCCAGCAGGGACAGCATCAATGGCTACACCTTC. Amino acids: CASRDSINGYTF.

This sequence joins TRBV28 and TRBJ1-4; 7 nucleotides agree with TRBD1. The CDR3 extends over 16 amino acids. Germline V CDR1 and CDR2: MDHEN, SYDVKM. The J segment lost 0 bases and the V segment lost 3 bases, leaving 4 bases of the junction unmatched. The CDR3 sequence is CASSLLGQSTNEKLFF. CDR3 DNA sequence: TGTGCCAGCAGTTTGTTGGGACAGTCAACTAATGAAAAACTGTTTTTT.

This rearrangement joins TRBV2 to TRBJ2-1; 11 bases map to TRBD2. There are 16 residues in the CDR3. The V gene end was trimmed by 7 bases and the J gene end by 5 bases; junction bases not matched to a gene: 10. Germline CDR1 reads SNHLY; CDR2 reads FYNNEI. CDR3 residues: CASTLGLAGGHNEQFF. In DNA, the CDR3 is TGTGCCAGCACTTTGGGGCTAGCGGGAGGACACAATGAGCAGTTCTTC.

This CDR3 is CASSLGLWGLKLSNQPQHF. CDR3 bases: TGTGCCAGCAGCCTCGGGTTATGGGGACTTAAACTTAGCAATCAGCCCCAGCATTTT. The rearrangement uses TRBV28 and TRBJ1-5; a weak D match, TRBD1 (5 bases). This CDR3 contains 19 residues. CDR1 is MDHEN and CDR2 is SYDVKM in the germline V gene. The V end lost 6 bases, the J end lost 0 bases, and 24 bases lay between the germline ends.

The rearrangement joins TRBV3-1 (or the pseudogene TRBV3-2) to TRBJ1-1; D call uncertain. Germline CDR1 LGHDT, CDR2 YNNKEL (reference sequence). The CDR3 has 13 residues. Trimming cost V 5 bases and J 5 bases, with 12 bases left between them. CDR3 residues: CASSYYHGTEAFF. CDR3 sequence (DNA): TGTGCCAGCAGCTATTATCACGGGACTGAAGCTTTCTTT.

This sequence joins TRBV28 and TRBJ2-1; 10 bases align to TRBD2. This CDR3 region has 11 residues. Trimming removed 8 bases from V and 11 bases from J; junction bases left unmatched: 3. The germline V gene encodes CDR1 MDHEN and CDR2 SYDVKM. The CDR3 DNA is TGTGCCAGCCTTAGCGGGAGGAAGCAGTTCTTC. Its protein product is CASLSGRKQFF.

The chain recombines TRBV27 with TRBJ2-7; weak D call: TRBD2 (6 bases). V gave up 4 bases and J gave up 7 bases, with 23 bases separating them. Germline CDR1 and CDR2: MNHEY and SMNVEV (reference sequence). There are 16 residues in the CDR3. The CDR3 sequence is CASSSLFRESSGEQYF. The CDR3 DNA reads TGTGCCAGCAGTTCCCTCTTCCGGGAGTCTTCCGGGGAGCAGTACTTC.

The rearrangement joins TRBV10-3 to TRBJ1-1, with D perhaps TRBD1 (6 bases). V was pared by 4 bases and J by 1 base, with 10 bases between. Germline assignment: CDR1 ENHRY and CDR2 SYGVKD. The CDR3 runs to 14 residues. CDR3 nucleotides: TGTGCCATCAGTGGCCAGGGGACGAACACTGAAGCTTTCTTT. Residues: CAISGQGTNTEAFF.

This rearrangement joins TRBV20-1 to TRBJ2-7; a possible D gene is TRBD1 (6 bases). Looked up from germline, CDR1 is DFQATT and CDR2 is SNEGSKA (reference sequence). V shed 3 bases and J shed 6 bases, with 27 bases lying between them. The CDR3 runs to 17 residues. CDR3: CSASLLFGQSEFREQYF. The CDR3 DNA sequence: TGCAGTGCTAGTCTCTTATTCGGACAGTCCGAGTTCCGCGAGCAGTACTTC.

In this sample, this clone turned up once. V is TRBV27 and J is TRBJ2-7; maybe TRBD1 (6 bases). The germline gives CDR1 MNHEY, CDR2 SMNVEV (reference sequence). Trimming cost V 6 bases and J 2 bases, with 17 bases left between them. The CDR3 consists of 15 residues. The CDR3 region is CASSLLGAATYEQYF. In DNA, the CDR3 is TGTGCCAGCAGCCTGCTGGGGGCGGCTACCTACGAGCAGTACTTC.

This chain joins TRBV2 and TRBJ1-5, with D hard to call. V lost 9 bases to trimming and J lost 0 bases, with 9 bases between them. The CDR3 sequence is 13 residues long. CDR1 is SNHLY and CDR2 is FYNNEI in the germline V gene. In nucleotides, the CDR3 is TGTGCCAGTCACGGGGATAGCAATCAGCCCCAGCATTTT. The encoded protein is CASHGDSNQPQHF.

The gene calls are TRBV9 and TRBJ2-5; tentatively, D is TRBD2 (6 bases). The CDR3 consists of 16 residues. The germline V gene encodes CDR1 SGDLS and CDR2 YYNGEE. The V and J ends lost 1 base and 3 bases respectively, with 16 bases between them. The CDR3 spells CASSVPRGGTKETQYF. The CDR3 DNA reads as TGTGCCAGCAGCGTACCCCGGGGCGGGACCAAAGAGACCCAGTACTTC.

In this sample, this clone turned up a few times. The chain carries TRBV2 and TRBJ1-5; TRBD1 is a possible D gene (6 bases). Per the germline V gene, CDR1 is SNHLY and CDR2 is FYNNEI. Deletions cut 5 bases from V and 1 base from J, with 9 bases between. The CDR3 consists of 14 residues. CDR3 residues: CASSTQGSNQPQHF. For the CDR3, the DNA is TGTGCCAGCAGTACCCAGGGGAGCAATCAGCCCCAGCATTTT.

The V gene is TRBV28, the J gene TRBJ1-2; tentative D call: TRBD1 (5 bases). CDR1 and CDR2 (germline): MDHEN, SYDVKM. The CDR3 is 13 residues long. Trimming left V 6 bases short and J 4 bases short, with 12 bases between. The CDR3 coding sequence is TGTGCCAGCAGATCAGACAGCTCCTATGGCTACACCTTC. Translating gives CASRSDSSYGYTF.

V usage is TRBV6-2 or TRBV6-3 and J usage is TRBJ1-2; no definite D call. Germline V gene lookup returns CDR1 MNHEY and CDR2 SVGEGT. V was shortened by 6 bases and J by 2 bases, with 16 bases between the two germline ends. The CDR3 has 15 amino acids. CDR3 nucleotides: TGTGCCAGCAGCTCCCATTCGGTCAGGAACTATGGCTACACCTTC. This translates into CASSSHSVRNYGYTF.

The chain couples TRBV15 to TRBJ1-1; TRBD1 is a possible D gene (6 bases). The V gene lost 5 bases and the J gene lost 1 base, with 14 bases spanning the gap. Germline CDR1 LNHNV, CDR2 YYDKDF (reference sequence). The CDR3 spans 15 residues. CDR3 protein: CATSFPDRTNTEAFF. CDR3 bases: TGTGCCACCAGCTTCCCCGACAGGACGAACACTGAAGCTTTCTTT.

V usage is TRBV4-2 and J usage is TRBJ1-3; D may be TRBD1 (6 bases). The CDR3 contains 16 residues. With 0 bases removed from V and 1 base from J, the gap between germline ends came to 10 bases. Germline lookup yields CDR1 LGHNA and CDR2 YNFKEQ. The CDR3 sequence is CASSQESTGSGNTIYF. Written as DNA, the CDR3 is TGTGCCAGCAGCCAAGAGAGTACAGGGTCTGGAAACACCATATATTTT.

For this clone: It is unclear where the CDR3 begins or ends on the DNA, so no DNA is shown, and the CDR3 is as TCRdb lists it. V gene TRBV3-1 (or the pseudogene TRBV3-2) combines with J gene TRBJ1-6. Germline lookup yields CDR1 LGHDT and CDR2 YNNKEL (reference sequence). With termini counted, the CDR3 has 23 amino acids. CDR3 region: CASSQGLHSSYNSPLHFDSPLHF.

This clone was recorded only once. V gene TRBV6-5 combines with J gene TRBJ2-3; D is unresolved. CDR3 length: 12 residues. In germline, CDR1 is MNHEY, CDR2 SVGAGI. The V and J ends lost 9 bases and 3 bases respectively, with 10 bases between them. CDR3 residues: CASAPGTDTQYF. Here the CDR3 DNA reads TGTGCCAGTGCCCCCGGGACAGATACGCAGTATTTT.

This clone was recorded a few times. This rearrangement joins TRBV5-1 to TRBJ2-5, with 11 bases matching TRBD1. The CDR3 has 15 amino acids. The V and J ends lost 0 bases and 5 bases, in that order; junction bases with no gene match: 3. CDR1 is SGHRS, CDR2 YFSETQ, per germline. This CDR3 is CASSLGTGGWETQYF. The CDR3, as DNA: TGCGCCAGCAGCTTGGGGACAGGGGGCTGGGAGACCCAGTACTTC. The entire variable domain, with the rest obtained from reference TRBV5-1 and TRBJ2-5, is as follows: KAGVTQTPRYLIKTRGQQVTLSCSPISGHRSVSWYQQTPGQGLQFLFEYFSETQRNKGNFPGRFSGRQFSNSRSEMNVSTLELGDSALYLCASSLGTGGWETQYFGPGTRLLVL.